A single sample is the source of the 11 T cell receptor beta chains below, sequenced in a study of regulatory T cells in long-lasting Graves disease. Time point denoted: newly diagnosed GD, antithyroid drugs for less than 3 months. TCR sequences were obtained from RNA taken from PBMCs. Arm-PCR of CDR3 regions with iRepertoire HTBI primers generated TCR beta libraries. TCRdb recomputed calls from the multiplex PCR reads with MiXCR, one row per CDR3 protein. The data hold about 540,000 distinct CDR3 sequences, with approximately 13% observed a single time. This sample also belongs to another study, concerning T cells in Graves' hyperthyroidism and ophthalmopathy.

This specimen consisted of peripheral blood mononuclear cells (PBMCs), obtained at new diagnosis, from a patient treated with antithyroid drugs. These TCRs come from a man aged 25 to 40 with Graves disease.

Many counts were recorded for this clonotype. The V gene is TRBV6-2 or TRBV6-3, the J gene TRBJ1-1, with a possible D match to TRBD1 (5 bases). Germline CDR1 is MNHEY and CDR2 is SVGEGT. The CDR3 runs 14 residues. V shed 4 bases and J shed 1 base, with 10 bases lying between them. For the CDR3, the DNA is TGTGCCAGCAGTTTAAACACAGGGAACACTGAAGCTTTCTTT. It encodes CASSLNTGNTEAFF.

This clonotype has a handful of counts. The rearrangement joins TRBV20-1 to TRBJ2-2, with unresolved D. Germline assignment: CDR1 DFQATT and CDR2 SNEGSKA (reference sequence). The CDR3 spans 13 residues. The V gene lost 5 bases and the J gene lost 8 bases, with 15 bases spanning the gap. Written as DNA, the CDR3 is TGCAGTGCTCGCACTACATCCGGGGGGGAGCTGTTTTTT. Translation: CSARTTSGGELFF.

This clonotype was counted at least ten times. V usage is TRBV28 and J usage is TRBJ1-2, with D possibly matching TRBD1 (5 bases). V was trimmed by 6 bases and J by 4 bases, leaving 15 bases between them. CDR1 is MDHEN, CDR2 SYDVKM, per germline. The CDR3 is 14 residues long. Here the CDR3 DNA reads TGTGCCAGCAGAATTGGGAGGGGTCTCTATGGCTACACCTTC. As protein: CASRIGRGLYGYTF.

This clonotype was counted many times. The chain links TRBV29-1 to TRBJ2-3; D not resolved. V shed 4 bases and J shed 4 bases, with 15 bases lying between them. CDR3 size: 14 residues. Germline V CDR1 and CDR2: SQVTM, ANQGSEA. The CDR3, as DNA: TGCAGCGTTGTGAGGCAGGTTGGCGCAGATACGCAGTATTTT. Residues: CSVVRQVGADTQYF.

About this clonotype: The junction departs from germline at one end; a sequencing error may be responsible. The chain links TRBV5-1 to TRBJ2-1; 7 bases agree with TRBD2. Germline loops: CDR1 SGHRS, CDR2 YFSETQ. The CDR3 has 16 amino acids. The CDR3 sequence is CASSFRTGGSHNEQFF. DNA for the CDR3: TGTGCCAGCAGCTTTAGGACTGGCGGGAGCCACAATGAGCAGTTCTTC.

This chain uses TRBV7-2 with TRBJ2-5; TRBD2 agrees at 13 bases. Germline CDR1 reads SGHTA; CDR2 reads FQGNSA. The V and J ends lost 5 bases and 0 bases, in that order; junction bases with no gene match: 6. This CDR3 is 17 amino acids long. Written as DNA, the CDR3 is TGTGCCAGCAGCCCCGTCGGACTAGCGGGAGACCAAGAGACCCAGTACTTC. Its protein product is CASSPVGLAGDQETQYF.

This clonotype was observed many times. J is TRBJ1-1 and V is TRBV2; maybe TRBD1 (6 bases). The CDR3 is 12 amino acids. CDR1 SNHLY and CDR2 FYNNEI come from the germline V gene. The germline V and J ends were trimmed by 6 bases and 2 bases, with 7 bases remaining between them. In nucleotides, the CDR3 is TGTGCCAGCAGGGACAGCAACACTGAAGCTTTCTTT. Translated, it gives CASRDSNTEAFF. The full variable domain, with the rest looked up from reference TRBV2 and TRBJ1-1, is EPEVTQTPSHQVTQMGQEVILRCVPISNHLYFYWYRQILGQKVEFLVSFYNNEISEKSEIFDDQFSVERPDGSNFTLKIRSTKLEDSAMYFCASRDSNTEAFFGQGTRLTVV.

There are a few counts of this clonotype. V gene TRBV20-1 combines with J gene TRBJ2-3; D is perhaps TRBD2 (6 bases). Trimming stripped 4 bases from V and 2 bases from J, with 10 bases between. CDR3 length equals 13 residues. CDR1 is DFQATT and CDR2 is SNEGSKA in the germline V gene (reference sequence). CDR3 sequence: CSAIIADTDTQYF. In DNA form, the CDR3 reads TGCAGTGCTATCATAGCGGACACAGATACGCAGTATTTT.

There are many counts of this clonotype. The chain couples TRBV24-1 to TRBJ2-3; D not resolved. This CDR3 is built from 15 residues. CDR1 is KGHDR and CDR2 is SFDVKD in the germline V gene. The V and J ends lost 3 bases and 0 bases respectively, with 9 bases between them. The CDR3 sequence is CATSDTGSSTDTQYF. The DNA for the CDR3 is TGTGCCACCAGTGATACGGGCTCTAGCACAGATACGCAGTATTTT.

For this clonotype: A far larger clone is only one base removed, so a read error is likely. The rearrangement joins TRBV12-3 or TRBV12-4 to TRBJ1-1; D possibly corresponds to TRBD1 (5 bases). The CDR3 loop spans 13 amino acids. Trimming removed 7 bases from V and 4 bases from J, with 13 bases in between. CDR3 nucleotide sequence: TGTGCCAGCAACCTATGGGGGAGCACTGAAGCTTTCTTT. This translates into CASNLWGSTEAFF.

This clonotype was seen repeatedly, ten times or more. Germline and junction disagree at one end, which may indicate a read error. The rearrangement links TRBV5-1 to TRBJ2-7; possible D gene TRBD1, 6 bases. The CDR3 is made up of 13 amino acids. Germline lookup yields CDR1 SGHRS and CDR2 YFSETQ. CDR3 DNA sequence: TGCGCCAGCAGCTTGGGGGTTCAGGACAGCCAGCACTTC. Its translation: CASSLGVQDSQHF.